This T cell receptor beta chain was retrieved from a study of OX40 agonist ivuxolimab in advanced cancers. Across the whole study: Allowance was made for prior anti-PD-1, anti-PD-L1 or anti-CTLA-4 therapy, and roughly 40% had some. Findings of the study overall: Averaging showed that CD8+ T cells had more expanded clones than CD4+ did.

V was shortened by 5 bases and J by 0 bases, with 11 bases between the two germline ends. This CDR3 has 15 residues. CDR1 is SGHAT, CDR2 FQNNGV, per germline. Systemic immunosuppression or autoimmune disease history was grounds to exclude patients. Only a few counts were recorded for this clone. Antigen specificity is unknown. The repertoire was sequenced with immunoSEQ multiplex PCR; TCRdb's copy has only in-frame clones and lacks some. The table includes under 70,000 clones, roughly nine tenths detected once. V and J are TRBV11-2 and TRBJ1-3; D is unresolved. Sequenced here: CD4+ or CD8+ T cells sorted from blood, sampled in a trial of the OX40 agonist ivuxolimab. The clonotype originates from an adult with an advanced solid tumor such as melanoma, head and neck, liver or kidney cancer. As DNA, the CDR3 is TGTGCCAGCAGCGCAGCCGCAGTCTCTGGAAACACCATATATTTT. It yields the protein CASSAAAVSGNTIYF. The variable domain in full, with the rest retrieved from reference TRBV11-2 and TRBJ1-3, is EAGVAQSPRYKIIEKRQSVAFWCNPISGHATLYWYQQILGQGPKLLIQFQNNGVVDDSQLPKDRFSAERLKGVDSTLKIQPAKLEDSAVYLCASSAAAVSGNTIYFGEGSWLTVV.